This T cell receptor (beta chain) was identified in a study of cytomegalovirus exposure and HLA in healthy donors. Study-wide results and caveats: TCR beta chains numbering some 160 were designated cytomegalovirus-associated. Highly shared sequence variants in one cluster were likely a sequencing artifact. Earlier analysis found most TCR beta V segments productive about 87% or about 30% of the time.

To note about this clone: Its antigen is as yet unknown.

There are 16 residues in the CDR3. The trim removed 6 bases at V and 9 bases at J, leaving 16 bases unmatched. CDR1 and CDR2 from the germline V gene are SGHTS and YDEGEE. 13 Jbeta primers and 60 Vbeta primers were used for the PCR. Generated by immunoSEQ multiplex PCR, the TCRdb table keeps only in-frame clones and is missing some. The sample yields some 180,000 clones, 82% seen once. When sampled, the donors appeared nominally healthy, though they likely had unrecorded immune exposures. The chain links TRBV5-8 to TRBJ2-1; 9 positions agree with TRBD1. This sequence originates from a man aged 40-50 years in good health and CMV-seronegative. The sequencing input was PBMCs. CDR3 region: CASTPVGDRAAREQFF. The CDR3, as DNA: TGTGCCAGCACCCCGGTTGGGGACAGGGCAGCACGTGAGCAGTTCTTC.